This is a list of T cell receptor beta chains from one sample in a study of T cells in Graves' hyperthyroidism and ophthalmopathy. TCRdb re-analysed the multiplex PCR reads in MiXCR, keeping a single row per CDR3 protein. The sample has about 210,000 distinct CDR3 sequences; 15% to 20% are singletons. The sample taken for sequencing was blood. The receptor set was obtained from a man aged 50-60 years with Graves' hyperthyroidism. Both conserved end residues are part of each CDR3. Fields, in order: J gene, V gene, CDR3 protein.

J: TRBJ1-5
V: TRBV27
CDR3: CASSLLTGQPQHF

J: TRBJ2-5
V: TRBV20-1
CDR3: CSARDPPWTSGRSLETQYF

J: TRBJ2-5
V: TRBV6-5
CDR3: CASSYGWGGRETQYF

J: TRBJ1-1
V: TRBV20-1
CDR3: CSAIPGYGEAFF

J: TRBJ1-4
V: TRBV5-1
CDR3: CASSLRQTLATNEKLFF

J: TRBJ2-5
V: TRBV2
CDR3: CASTGMGEETQYF

J: TRBJ2-7
V: TRBV19
CDR3: CASSPLGGPRYEQYF

J: TRBJ2-7
V: TRBV9
CDR3: CASSGQGSEQYF

J: TRBJ1-6
V: TRBV28
CDR3: CASSLRGDSPLHF

J: TRBJ2-2
V: TRBV28
CDR3: CASSPGGITGELFF

J: TRBJ1-1
V: TRBV29-1
CDR3: CSVLQGSAEAFF

J: TRBJ1-5
V: TRBV12-5
CDR3: CASGPGTLSNQPQHF

J: TRBJ1-5
V: TRBV28
CDR3: CASTPRGNQPQHF

J: TRBJ1-1
V: TRBV7-8
CDR3: CASSSRGDGQGAFF

J: TRBJ2-3
V: TRBV25-1
CDR3: CASSAAGVADTQYF

J: TRBJ1-2
V: TRBV24-1
CDR3: CATSDATGAVYGYTF

J: TRBJ2-3
V: TRBV6-5
CDR3: CASSQEREPTDTQYF

J: TRBJ2-7
V: TRBV7-9
CDR3: CAIGAGVYEQYF

J: TRBJ2-3
V: TRBV5-1
CDR3: CASSVEGGYPPDTQYF

J: TRBJ2-1
V: TRBV7-8
CDR3: CASSSLAGGGNEQFF

J: TRBJ1-1
V: TRBV5-8
CDR3: CASRRTGLGRTEAFF

J: TRBJ1-5
V: TRBV12-3/TRBV12-4
CDR3: CASSKQGDQPQHF

J: TRBJ2-1
V: TRBV28
CDR3: CASSLDSPTQNEQFF

J: TRBJ2-1
V: TRBV28
CDR3: CASSPTSSSYNEQFF

J: TRBJ2-3
V: TRBV7-9
CDR3: CASSLVEAGTGTDTQYF

J: TRBJ1-1
V: TRBV20-1
CDR3: CSAQQAGTEAFF

J: TRBJ2-6
V: TRBV7-9
CDR3: CASSLPGASGANVLTF

J: TRBJ1-4
V: TRBV7-2
CDR3: CASSLSRGAEKLFF

J: TRBJ2-1
V: TRBV28
CDR3: CASSFGGRVNEQFF

J: TRBJ2-1
V: TRBV6-2/TRBV6-3
CDR3: CASSSGQGGNEQFF

J: TRBJ2-7
V: TRBV18
CDR3: CASSPGHSREQYF

J: TRBJ2-4
V: TRBV28
CDR3: CASSIWTGDIQYF

J: TRBJ1-6
V: TRBV28
CDR3: CASSEGGGSRGANSPLHF

J: TRBJ2-3
V: TRBV7-3
CDR3: CASSHRPGDPARTDTQYF

J: TRBJ2-2
V: TRBV5-1
CDR3: CASSLFESRELFF

J: TRBJ2-3
V: TRBV7-3
CDR3: CASSLRGPSGSPDTQYF

J: TRBJ2-1
V: TRBV11-2
CDR3: CASSLVGQFNEQFF

J: TRBJ1-1
V: TRBV3-1
CDR3: CVGSPAGTNMNTEAFF

J: TRBJ2-3
V: TRBV27
CDR3: CASSPYRLAGGGKTQYF